This T cell receptor (beta chain) was retrieved from a study of neurological immune-mediated disorders. TCRdb analysed the 5' RACE reads with MiXCR anew, one entry per CDR3 protein. The repertoire includes roughly 22,000 distinct CDR3 sequences, over 5% of them detected once, and 45% to 50% sits in the top ten. Between the trimmed V and J ends, which lost 3 bases and 1 base, there was a span of 18 bases. CDR1 is DFQATT and CDR2 is SNEGSKA in the germline V gene (reference sequence). This CDR3 spans 16 amino acids. The sample holds many counts of this clonotype. The genes are TRBV20-1 and TRBJ1-1; D is possibly TRBD1 (6 bases). This TCR derives from a man aged 18 to 30 in good health. Sample: CD8+ T cells from blood. CDR3 in amino acids: CSASGFGGTPNTEAFF. In nucleotides, the CDR3 is TGCAGTGCTAGTGGGTTCGGGGGGACACCGAACACTGAAGCTTTCTTT.